One sample yielded the 27 T cell receptor beta chains listed below, sequenced in a study of cytomegalovirus exposure and HLA in healthy donors. Vbeta (60) and Jbeta (13) primers were used in the PCR. TCRdb keeps only in-frame clones here, not all; method: immunoSEQ multiplex PCR. The sample shows about 140,000 clones, around 82% of them seen only once. The source material was PBMCs. The source of these receptors is a man aged 50-59 years in good health and CMV-seronegative.

The V call is TRBV27, the J call TRBJ1-5; D is ambiguous. There are 14 residues in the CDR3. The ends were cut back, 6 bases at V and 6 bases at J, with 15 bases in the middle. Germline CDR1 and CDR2: MNHEY and SMNVEV (reference sequence). CDR3 loop: CASRPRGASQPQHF. The CDR3 DNA reads TGTGCCAGCAGGCCCCGAGGCGCCAGTCAGCCCCAGCATTTT.

J is TRBJ2-7 and V is TRBV2, with TRBD1 matching over 7 bases. The CDR3 has 14 residues. Unmatched junction bases numbered 3, after V lost 1 base and J lost 3 bases. Germline CDR1 and CDR2: SNHLY and FYNNEI. CDR3 sequence: CASSEGDRVYEQYF. CDR3 sequence (DNA): TGTGCCAGCAGTGAAGGGGACAGAGTCTACGAGCAGTACTTC.

This chain joins TRBV28 and TRBJ1-1; TRBD1 agrees at 8 bases. V dropped 7 bases and J dropped 6; count of bases not matched to a gene: 4. This CDR3 contains 12 residues. Germline lookup yields CDR1 MDHEN and CDR2 SYDVKM. The CDR3 DNA follows: TGTGCCAGCAAGTTACAGGGGGCTGAAGCTTTCTTT. Protein sequence: CASKLQGAEAFF.

The chain links TRBV7-8 to TRBJ2-5; D perhaps matches TRBD1 (5 bases). Germline CDR1 reads SGHVS; CDR2 reads FQNEAQ. The CDR3 length is 15 residues. V lost 5 bases to trimming and J lost 1 base, with 14 bases between them. The CDR3 region is CASSPPATVQETQYF. For the CDR3, the DNA is TGTGCCAGCAGCCCCCCCGCGACAGTCCAAGAGACCCAGTACTTC. Combining the CDR3 with reference TRBV7-8 and TRBJ2-5 gives the whole variable domain GAGVSQSPRYKVAKRGQDVALRCDPISGHVSLFWYQQALGQGPEFLTYFQNEAQLDKSGLPSDRFFAERPEGSVSTLKIQRTQQEDSAVYLCASSPPATVQETQYFGPGTRLLVL.

The gene calls are TRBV9 and TRBJ2-1; TRBD2 aligns across 8 bases. The V gene end was trimmed by 1 base and the J gene end by 0 bases; junction bases not matched to a gene: 3. The CDR3 has 16 residues. Germline-derived CDR1 and CDR2 are SGDLS and YYNGEE. CDR3 loop: CASSVQRESSYNEQFF. Written as DNA, the CDR3 is TGTGCCAGCAGCGTACAGCGGGAGAGCTCCTACAATGAGCAGTTCTTC.

The V gene is TRBV7-3, the J gene TRBJ2-2; 10 bases line up with TRBD2. The CDR3 is 18 amino acids. Germline V gene data show CDR1 as SGHTA and CDR2 as FQGTGA. The V and J ends lost 4 bases and 5 bases, in that order; junction bases with no gene match: 13. CDR3 DNA: TGTGCCAGCAGCTCCCGACTGGTTAGCGGGAGGCCTACCGGGGAGCTGTTTTTT. The encoded protein is CASSSRLVSGRPTGELFF.

This clone was seen just once. The junction departs from germline at one end; a sequencing error may be responsible. V gene TRBV25-1 combines with J gene TRBJ2-7; 9 bases match TRBD1. The germline CDR1 and CDR2 sequences are MGHDK and SYGVNS. CDR3 length equals 14 residues. The CDR3, as DNA: TGTGCCAGCAGGTTGACAGGGGGAAACTACGAGCGGTACTTC. It translates to CASRLTGGNYERYF.

This chain links TRBV27 with TRBJ1-2; no clear D. The CDR3 runs to 17 residues. V gave up 0 bases and J gave up 2 bases, with 16 bases separating them. CDR1 is MNHEY and CDR2 is SMNVEV in the germline V gene (reference sequence). Here the CDR3 reads CASSLSFWLGENYGYTF. The CDR3 DNA sequence: TGTGCCAGCAGTTTATCGTTCTGGTTGGGAGAGAACTATGGCTACACCTTC.

V gene TRBV10-2 combines with J gene TRBJ2-3; TRBD2 aligns across 8 bases. Germline V gene sequence: CDR1 WSHSY, CDR2 SAAADI. This CDR3 comprises 16 residues. Trimming took 3 bases from V and 1 from J; bases not matched to a gene: 6. The CDR3 is CASSERSGIGTDTQYF. CDR3 coding DNA: TGCGCCAGCAGTGAACGTAGCGGGATTGGCACAGATACGCAGTATTTT.

The chain carries TRBV14 and TRBJ2-4; D is ambiguous. The CDR3 length is 12 residues. CDR1 SGHDN and CDR2 FVKESK come from the germline V gene. V was clipped by 3 bases and J by 8 bases, with 8 bases between them. CDR3 bases: TGTGCCAGCAGCCAGACCCGGGACATTCAGTACTTC. This gives the protein CASSQTRDIQYF. The variable domain in full, with the rest retrieved from reference TRBV14 and TRBJ2-4, is EAGVTQFPSHSVIEKGQTVTLRCDPISGHDNLYWYRRVMGKEIKFLLHFVKESKQDESGMPNNRFLAERTGGTYSTLKVQPAELEDSGVYFCASSQTRDIQYFGAGTRLSVL.

The rearrangement links TRBV6-6 to TRBJ1-1; 7 nucleotides agree with TRBD1. V lost 8 bases and J lost 1; bases outside the gene matches: 7. Germline CDR1 is MNHNY and CDR2 is SVGAGI (reference sequence). The CDR3 consists of 14 residues. For the CDR3, the DNA is TGTGCCAGCCCTCAAGCAGGGGGGAACACTGAAGCTTTCTTT. Protein: CASPQAGGNTEAFF.

A word on this clone: Other DNA sequences in this sample translate to the same CDR3. This chain joins TRBV9 and TRBJ1-5; tentative D call: TRBD1 (6 bases). Germline V gene lookup returns CDR1 SGDLS and CDR2 YYNGEE. The CDR3 has 15 amino acids. V shed 5 bases and J shed 0 bases, with 12 bases lying between them. The CDR3 coding sequence is TGTGCCAGCAGTGAGACAGGAGATAGCAATCAGCCCCAGCATTTT. It yields the protein CASSETGDSNQPQHF.

The CDR3 here is CASSEFAGGTDTQYF. In nucleotides, the CDR3 is TGTGCCAGCAGTGAATTTGCAGGTGGCACAGATACGCAGTATTTT. The genes are TRBV25-1 and TRBJ2-3; D gene unclear. This CDR3 contains 15 residues. V was cut by 1 base and J by 1 base, with 9 bases left in between. Germline loops: CDR1 MGHDK, CDR2 SYGVNS.

This clone was detected only a few times. The chain combines TRBV29-1 with TRBJ1-2, with 11 nucleotides matching TRBD1. The CDR3 totals 12 residues. With V trimmed by 7 bases and J by 7 bases, 5 bases remained unmatched. Germline V gene sequence: CDR1 SQVTM, CDR2 ANQGSEA. In DNA form, the CDR3 reads TGCAGCGCAGGACAGGGGGCCAGTGGCTACACCTTC. Encoded protein: CSAGQGASGYTF.

This clone was picked up one time. The V and J genes are TRBV5-6 and TRBJ1-2, with D perhaps matching TRBD1 (6 bases). V gave up 3 bases and J gave up 8 bases, with 14 bases separating them. This CDR3 contains 13 residues. Germline CDR1 SGHDT, CDR2 YYEEEE. Written as DNA, the CDR3 is TGTGCCAGCAGCTCAGACAGGTTTGGGGGCTACACCTTC. This gives the protein CASSSDRFGGYTF.

The chain uses TRBV5-1 and TRBJ1-2, with D possibly matching TRBD1 (6 bases). Germline lookup yields CDR1 SGHRS and CDR2 YFSETQ. Between the trimmed V and J ends, which lost 4 bases and 2 bases, there was a span of 15 bases. The CDR3 spans 15 residues. The CDR3 DNA is TGCGCCAGCAGCCTTACCACAGGGCTGAACTATGGCTACACCTTC. Amino acids: CASSLTTGLNYGYTF.

V usage is TRBV6-1 and J usage is TRBJ1-2, with TRBD1 matching over 7 bases. With V trimmed by 3 bases and J by 5 bases, 9 bases remained unmatched. Germline lookup yields CDR1 MNHNS and CDR2 SASEGT. CDR3 length equals 15 residues. The CDR3 loop is CASSDGTAIRYGYTF. CDR3 nucleotide sequence: TGTGCCAGCAGTGATGGGACAGCTATCCGTTATGGCTACACCTTC.

The chain combines TRBV28 with TRBJ2-2, with TRBD2 matching 9 bases. Germline-derived CDR1 and CDR2 are MDHEN and SYDVKM. V was clipped by 6 bases and J by 6 bases; unmatched bases: 11. The CDR3 runs to 16 residues. Here the CDR3 reads CASSRLAGGRAGELFF. The CDR3 DNA reads as TGTGCCAGCAGCCGGTTGGCGGGGGGGAGGGCCGGGGAGCTGTTTTTT. Full variable domain (outside the CDR3, taken from reference TRBV28 and TRBJ2-2): DVKVTQSSRYLVKRTGEKVFLECVQDMDHENMFWYRQDPGLGLRLIYFSYDVKMKEKGDIPEGYSVSREKKERFSLILESASTNQTSMYLCASSRLAGGRAGELFFGEGSRLTVL.

The chain carries TRBV28 and TRBJ1-5; 9 bases fit TRBD1. Unmatched junction bases numbered 8, after V lost 1 base and J lost 1 base. The germline CDR1 and CDR2 sequences are MDHEN and SYDVKM. CDR3 length: 18 residues. The chain's CDR3 is CASSLLGGGQGSNQPQHF. Written as DNA, the CDR3 is TGTGCCAGCAGTTTATTAGGGGGGGGACAGGGAAGCAATCAGCCCCAGCATTTT.

This clone was seen a few times. The J gene is TRBJ2-1, the V gene TRBV25-1; 10 bases align to TRBD2. The V segment lost 4 bases and the J segment 6 bases; nucleotides outside the gene matches: 9. The CDR3 extends over 16 amino acids. Germline values: CDR1 MGHDK, CDR2 SYGVNS. The chain's CDR3 is CASSASPGLASNEQFF. CDR3 DNA: TGTGCCAGCAGTGCCTCACCGGGACTAGCGAGCAATGAGCAGTTCTTC. Drawing the rest from reference TRBV25-1 and TRBJ2-1, the complete variable domain is EADIYQTPRYLVIGTGKKITLECSQTMGHDKMYWYQQDPGMELHLIHYSYGVNSTEKGDLSSESTVSRIRTEHFPLTLESARPSHTSQYLCASSASPGLASNEQFFGPGTRLTVL.

This clone was observed a handful of times. The rearrangement joins TRBV28 to TRBJ1-4; D perhaps matches TRBD1 (6 bases). Trimming shortened V by 6 bases and J by 8 bases, and 22 bases separated the two germline ends. The CDR3 contains 16 residues. Germline V gene data show CDR1 as MDHEN and CDR2 as SYDVKM. CDR3 sequence: CASSRRGQQEREKLFF. Written as DNA, the CDR3 is TGTGCCAGCAGCCGGCGCGGACAGCAAGAACGGGAAAAACTGTTTTTT.

This rearrangement joins TRBV2 to TRBJ2-5, with D uncertain. CDR1 and CDR2 (germline): SNHLY, FYNNEI. V was clipped by 6 bases and J by 1 base, with 6 bases between them. The CDR3 contains 12 residues. The DNA for the CDR3 is TGTGCCAGCAGGGGCGTCCAAGAGACCCAGTACTTC. Protein sequence: CASRGVQETQYF.

This clone appeared a single time. This chain connects TRBV20-1 to TRBJ2-7, with 7 positions matching TRBD2. The J segment lost 3 bases and the V segment lost 6 bases, leaving 2 bases of the junction unmatched. Germline V lookup: CDR1 DFQATT, CDR2 SNEGSKA (reference sequence). The CDR3 runs 11 residues. CDR3 region: CSAPGGYEQYF. The CDR3 DNA reads as TGCAGTGCCCCGGGGGGCTACGAGCAGTACTTC.

The chain carries TRBV30 and TRBJ1-5, with D perhaps matching TRBD1 (5 bases). The CDR3 length is 16 residues. Germline lookup yields CDR1 GTSNPN and CDR2 SVGIG (reference sequence). V lost 0 bases and J lost 2, with 14 bases in between. The CDR3 reads CAWSVGRAGRNQPQHF. The CDR3 nucleotides read TGTGCCTGGAGTGTAGGCAGGGCCGGGCGCAATCAGCCCCAGCATTTT.

This sequence joins TRBV5-1 and TRBJ2-7, with 12 positions matching TRBD2. With V trimmed by 6 bases and J by 1 base, 8 bases remained unmatched. Per the germline V gene, CDR1 is SGHRS and CDR2 is YFSETQ. The CDR3 contains 16 residues. The CDR3 coding sequence is TGCGCCAGCAACCTAGCGGGGGGGCGGTCGTCCTACGAGCAGTACTTC. Translated, it gives CASNLAGGRSSYEQYF.

This sequence joins TRBV9 and TRBJ1-2; TRBD1 matches 8 bases. Germline lookup yields CDR1 SGDLS and CDR2 YYNGEE. The CDR3 is made up of 14 amino acids. V lost 3 bases, J lost 2 bases, and 3 bases stayed unmatched. In DNA form, the CDR3 reads TGTGCCAGCAGCGACGACAGGGGAAACTATGGCTACACCTTC. As protein: CASSDDRGNYGYTF.

The chain couples TRBV4-1 to TRBJ1-2; the D gene is possibly TRBD1 (5 bases). The V end lost 2 bases, the J end lost 8 bases, and 15 bases lay between the germline ends. Germline V gives CDR1 MGHRA, CDR2 YSYEKL. There are 14 residues in the CDR3. DNA of the CDR3: TGCGCCAGCAGCCAAAGACCGGGGGGGGAAGGCTACACCTTC. Protein: CASSQRPGGEGYTF.